This T cell receptor beta chain emerged from a study of prognosis after radiotherapy for stage I lung cancer. Across the study: Under 15 of the patients were found to have newly diagnosed primary stage I lung tumors, and about five were living with oligometastatic NSCLC after surgical resection of the primary tumor. A biologically effective dose of at least 100 Gy came via 3-5 SBRT fractions.

Trimming cost V 6 bases and J 0 bases; bases outside gene matches: 9. The CDR3 sequence is 16 residues long. Germline CDR1 MDHEN, CDR2 SYDVKM. Multiplex PCR in two rounds served to amplify TCR beta CDR3 from genomic DNA. First-round PCR amplification was performed with primers specific to each TRBV and TRBJ gene. TCRdb re-called the multiplex PCR reads through MiXCR, storing one row per CDR3 protein. The sample lists about 17,000 distinct CDR3 sequences, approximately 15% occurring once. As to this clonotype: The target antigen is unknown.

Findings and caveats of the study: Patients who went on to get distant metastases had lower Shannon entropy after stereotactic body radiation therapy.

This chain connects TRBV28 to TRBJ2-3; 7 bases align to TRBD2. The clonotype was recovered from a donor of 50 years or more with non-small cell lung cancer. Here the sequenced sample was PBMCs, taken before or after stereotactic body radiation therapy (not recorded which). The CDR3 nucleotides read TGTGCCAGCAGCCCCGGACTAGTCTTAAGCACAGATACGCAGTATTTT. This codes for CASSPGLVLSTDTQYF.